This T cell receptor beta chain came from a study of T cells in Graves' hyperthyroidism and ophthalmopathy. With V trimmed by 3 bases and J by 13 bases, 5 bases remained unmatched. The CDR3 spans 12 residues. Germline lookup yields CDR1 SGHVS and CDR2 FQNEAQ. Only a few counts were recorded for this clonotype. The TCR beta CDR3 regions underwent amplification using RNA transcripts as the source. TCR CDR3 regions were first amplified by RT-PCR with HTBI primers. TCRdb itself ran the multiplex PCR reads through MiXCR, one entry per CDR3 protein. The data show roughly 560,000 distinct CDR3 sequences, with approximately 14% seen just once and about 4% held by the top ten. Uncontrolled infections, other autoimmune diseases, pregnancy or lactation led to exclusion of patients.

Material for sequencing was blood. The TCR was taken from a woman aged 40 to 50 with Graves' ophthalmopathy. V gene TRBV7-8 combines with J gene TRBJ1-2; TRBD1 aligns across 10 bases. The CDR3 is CASSFDRGQITF. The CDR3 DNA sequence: TGTGCCAGCAGCTTCGACAGGGGGCAAATCACCTTC.